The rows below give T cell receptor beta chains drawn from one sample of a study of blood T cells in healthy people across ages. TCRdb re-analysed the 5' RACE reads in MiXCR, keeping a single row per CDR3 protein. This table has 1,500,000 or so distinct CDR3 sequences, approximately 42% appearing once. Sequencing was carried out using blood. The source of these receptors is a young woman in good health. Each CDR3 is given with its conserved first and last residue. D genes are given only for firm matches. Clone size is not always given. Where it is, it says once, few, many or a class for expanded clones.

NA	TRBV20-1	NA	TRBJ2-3	TGCAGTGCTAGATACAACCCAGATACGCAGTATTTT	CSARYNPDTQYF
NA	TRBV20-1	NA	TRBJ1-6	TGCAGTGCTGGGCGGGGACCTAGCTCCTATAATTCACCCCTCCACTTT	CSAGRGPSSYNSPLHF
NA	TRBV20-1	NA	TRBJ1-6	TGCAGTGCCAAATCGTTATCTGGACCTGTGAATCCCCTCCACTTT	CSAKSLSGPVNPLHF
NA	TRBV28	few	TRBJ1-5	TGTGCCAGCATATCGACTGCGGGGGGACGCAATCAGCCCCAGCATTTT	CASISTAGGRNQPQHF
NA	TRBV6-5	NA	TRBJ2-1	TGTGCCAGCAGTTACCGGCTAGCAGTGGATCCCAACAATGAGCAGTTCTTC	CASSYRLAVDPNNEQFF
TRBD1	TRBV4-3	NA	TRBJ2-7	TGCGCCAGCAGCCAATACAGGGGATGGTCCTACGAGCAGTACTTC	CASSQYRGWSYEQYF
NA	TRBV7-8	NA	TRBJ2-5	TGTGCCAGCAGCTGGAGAATATACCAAGAGACCCAGTACTTC	CASSWRIYQETQYF
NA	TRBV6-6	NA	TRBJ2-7	TGTGCCAGCATAGACCACTCCTACGAGCAGTACTTC	CASIDHSYEQYF
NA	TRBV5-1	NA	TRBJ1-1	TGCGCCAGCAGCTTGGATTGGGGTAGGACTGAAGCTTTCTTT	CASSLDWGRTEAFF
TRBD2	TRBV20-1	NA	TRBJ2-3	TGCAGTGCACAGAGGGCGGGAGCGGGAGATACGCAGTATTTT	CSAQRAGAGDTQYF
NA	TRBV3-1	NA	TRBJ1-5	TGTGCCAGCAGCCGACAGTTTAGCAATCAGCCCCAGCATTTT	CASSRQFSNQPQHF
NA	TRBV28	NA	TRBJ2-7	TGTGCCAGCAGTCCCCCCGGGATTCCACGGAGTAATGAGCAGTACTTC	CASSPPGIPRSNEQYF
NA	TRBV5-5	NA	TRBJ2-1	TGTGCCAGCAGCCCGGTTGGTGGACAGAGATACAATGAGCAGTTCTTC	CASSPVGGQRYNEQFF
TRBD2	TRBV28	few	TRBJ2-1	TGTGCCAGCACGTGGACTAGCGTGGCACATGGGGAGCAGTTCTTC	CASTWTSVAHGEQFF
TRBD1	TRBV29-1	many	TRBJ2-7	TGCAGCGTCGGGACAGGGGGCTCCTACGAGCAGTACTTC	CSVGTGGSYEQYF
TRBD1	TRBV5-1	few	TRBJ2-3	TGCGCCAGCAGCTTCCGACAGGGCTCCCGACTTACAGATACGCAGTATTTT	CASSFRQGSRLTDTQYF
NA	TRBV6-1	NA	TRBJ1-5	TGTGCCAGCAGTAGCCAGGCCCGGGGAGGGGGAAGGCAGCCCCAGCATTTT	CASSSQARGGGRQPQHF
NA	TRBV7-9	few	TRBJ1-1	TGTGCCAGCAGCTTATTACCGGGGACGCCTGAAGCTTTCTTT	CASSLLPGTPEAFF
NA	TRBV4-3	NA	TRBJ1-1	TGCGCCAGCAGCTCCCCGGGGAACCAAGCTTTCTTT	CASSSPGNQAFF
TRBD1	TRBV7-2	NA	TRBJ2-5	TGTGCCAGCAGCTTAGCCGTTGTCAGGGACAGCAAAGAGACCCAGTACTTC	CASSLAVVRDSKETQYF
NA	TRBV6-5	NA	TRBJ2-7	TGTGCCAGCAGTTACTCGAGGGGCGGGGAGCAGTACTTC	CASSYSRGGEQYF
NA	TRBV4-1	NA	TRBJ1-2	TGCGCCAGCAGCCAAGTTGGACAGTCTCCCCATGGCTACACCTTC	CASSQVGQSPHGYTF
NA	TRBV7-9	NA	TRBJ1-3	TGTGCCAGCAGCCCGCTTTTAACGACACGGGGAACCATATATTTT	CASSPLLTTRGTIYF
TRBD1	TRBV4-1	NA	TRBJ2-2	TGCGCCAGCAGCGCGACAGGGTTTGGGGACACCGGGGAGCTGTTTTTT	CASSATGFGDTGELFF
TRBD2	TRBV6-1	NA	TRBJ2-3	TGTGCCAGCAGTGAAAGGGCGGGGGGGAGCACAGATACGCAGTATTTT	CASSERAGGSTDTQYF
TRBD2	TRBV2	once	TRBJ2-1	TGTGCCAGCAGTGACTGGCGGGGGGGATACAATGAGCAGTTCTTC	CASSDWRGGYNEQFF
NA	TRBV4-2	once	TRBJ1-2	TGTGCCAGCAGCCAAAGCCCAGGTTTATCGTATGGCTACACCTTC	CASSQSPGLSYGYTF
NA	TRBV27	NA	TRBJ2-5	TGTGCCAGCAGTCCCGGGTGGGCCGGGGAGCAGTACTTC	CASSPGWAGEQYF
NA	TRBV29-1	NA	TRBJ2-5	TGCAGCGTTAGGCCCCGGTTTTCAGAGACCCAGTACTTC	CSVRPRFSETQYF
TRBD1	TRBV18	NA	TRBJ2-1	TGTGCCAGCTCAACCCGGACAGGGGGGAATGAGCAGTTCTTC	CASSTRTGGNEQFF
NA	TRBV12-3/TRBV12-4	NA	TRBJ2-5	TGTGCCAGCAGTTTGGTGGCCGATCTGGGGGAGCAGTACTTC	CASSLVADLGEQYF
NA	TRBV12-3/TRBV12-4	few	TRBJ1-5	TGTGCCAGCAGTTTGGGGGGGTACATTAGTCAGCCCCAGCATTTT	CASSLGGYISQPQHF
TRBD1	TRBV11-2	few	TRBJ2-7	TGTGCCAGCAGCTTAATGACAGGGACCTACGAGCAGTACTTC	CASSLMTGTYEQYF
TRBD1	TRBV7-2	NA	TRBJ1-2	TGTGCCAGCACCCTAAGGACGACAGGGCTCGACTATGGCTACACCTTC	CASTLRTTGLDYGYTF
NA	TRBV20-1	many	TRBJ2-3	TGCAGTGCTAGGAGAGGGGTCACAGATACGCAGTATTTT	CSARRGVTDTQYF
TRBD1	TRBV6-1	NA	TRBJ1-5	TGTGCCAGCAGTCGGGACAGGGGGCGTGATGAGCCCCAGCATTTT	CASSRDRGRDEPQHF
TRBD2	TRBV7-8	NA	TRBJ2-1	TGTGCCAGCAGCTTAATGGCGGGAGGGCCTGTAGATGAGCAGTTCTTC	CASSLMAGGPVDEQFF
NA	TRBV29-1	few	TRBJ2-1	TGCAGCGTGGCCGTTGGGCAGAGCTCCTACAATGAGCAGTTCTTC	CSVAVGQSSYNEQFF
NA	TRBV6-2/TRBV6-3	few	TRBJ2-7	TGTGCCAGCAGTTTCCCCGCCTACGAGCAGTACTTC	CASSFPAYEQYF
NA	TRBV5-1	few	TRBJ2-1	TGCGCCAGCAGCTTGGAATGGGGGAACAATGAGCAGTTCTTC	CASSLEWGNNEQFF
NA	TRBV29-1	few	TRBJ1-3	TGCAGCGGAACTATCTCTGGAAACACCATATATTTT	CSGTISGNTIYF
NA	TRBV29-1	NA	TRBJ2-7	TGCAGCCCCCCGAGCTCCTACGAGCAGTACTTC	CSPPSSYEQYF
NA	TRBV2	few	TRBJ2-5	TGTGCCAGCTCTCAAAATGGACACCAAGAGACCCAGTACTTC	CASSQNGHQETQYF
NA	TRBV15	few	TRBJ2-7	TGTGCCTTCCGTGGGCCCCAGTACTTC	CAFRGPQYF
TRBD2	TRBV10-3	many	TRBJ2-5	TGTGCCATCAGTGTTAGCGGGAGCGAGGAGACCCAGTACTTC	CAISVSGSEETQYF
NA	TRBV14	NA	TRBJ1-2	TGTGCCAGCAGCCCAGGGGTCCACCGTAACTATGGCTACACCTTC	CASSPGVHRNYGYTF
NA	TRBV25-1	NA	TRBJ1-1	TGTGCCAGCACCCATGGGGGGAGTCTTGAAGCTTTCTTT	CASTHGGSLEAFF
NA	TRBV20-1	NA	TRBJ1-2	TGCAGTGCTGGCCCGCAAAGTCGGGGCTACACCTTC	CSAGPQSRGYTF
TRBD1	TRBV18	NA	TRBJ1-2	TGTGCCAGCTCAACGGACAGGGGGCTTTATGGCTACACCTTC	CASSTDRGLYGYTF
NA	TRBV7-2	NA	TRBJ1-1	TGTGCCAGCAGGACATCGGGGGTGAACACTGAAGCTTTCTTT	CASRTSGVNTEAFF
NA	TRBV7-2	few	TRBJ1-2	TGTGCCAGCAGCTTAGAGCACTGGTGGGACTATGGCTACACCTTC	CASSLEHWWDYGYTF
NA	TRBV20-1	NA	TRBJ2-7	TGCAGTGCCCGGTCGAAGGGCTCCTACGAGCAGTACTTC	CSARSKGSYEQYF
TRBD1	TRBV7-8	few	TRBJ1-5	TGTGCCAGCAGCTTAGGTAGACGACATACAGGGGGTATAGGCAATCAGCCCCAGCATTTT	CASSLGRRHTGGIGNQPQHF
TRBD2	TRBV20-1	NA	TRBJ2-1	TGCAGTGCTAGCACCGGGACTAGCTCCTACAATGAGCAGTTCTTC	CSASTGTSSYNEQFF
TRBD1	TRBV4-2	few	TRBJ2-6	TGTGCCAGCAGCCAAGCTACAGGGGGCTCTGGGGCCAACGTCCTGACTTTC	CASSQATGGSGANVLTF
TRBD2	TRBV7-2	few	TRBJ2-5	TGTGCCAGCAGCTTAGAGCTAGCGGATGGGACCCAGTACTTC	CASSLELADGTQYF
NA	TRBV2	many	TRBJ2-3	TGTGCCAGCAGTGTTACGGGTAGCACAGATACGCAGTATTTT	CASSVTGSTDTQYF